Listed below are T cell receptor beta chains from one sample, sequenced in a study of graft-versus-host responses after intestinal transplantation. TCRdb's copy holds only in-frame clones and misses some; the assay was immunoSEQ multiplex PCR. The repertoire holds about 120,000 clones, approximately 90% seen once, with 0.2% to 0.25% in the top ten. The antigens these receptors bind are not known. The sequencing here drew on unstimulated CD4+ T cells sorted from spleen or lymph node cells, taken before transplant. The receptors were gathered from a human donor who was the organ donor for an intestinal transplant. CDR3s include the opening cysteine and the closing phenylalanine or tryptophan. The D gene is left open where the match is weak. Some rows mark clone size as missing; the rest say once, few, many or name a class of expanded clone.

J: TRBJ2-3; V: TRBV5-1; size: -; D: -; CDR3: CASSRTAPTISTDTQYF; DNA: TGCGCCAGCAGCCGGACTGCACCGACTATTAGCACAGATACGCAGTATTTT
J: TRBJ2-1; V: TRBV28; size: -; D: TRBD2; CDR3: CASSDSSGINEQFF; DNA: TGTGCCAGCAGTGACTCTAGCGGGATCAATGAGCAGTTCTTC
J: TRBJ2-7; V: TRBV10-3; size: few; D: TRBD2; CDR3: CAISGGASGAYEQYF; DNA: TGTGCCATCAGTGGCGGGGCTAGCGGTGCGTACGAGCAGTACTTC
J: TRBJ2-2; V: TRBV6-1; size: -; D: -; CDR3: CASSEQIASLGGRTGELFF; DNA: TGTGCCAGCAGTGAACAGATCGCGAGTCTAGGGGGACGAACCGGGGAGCTGTTTTTT
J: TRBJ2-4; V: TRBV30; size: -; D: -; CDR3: CAWSSENIQYF; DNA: TGTGCCTGGAGTTCCGAAAACATTCAGTACTTC
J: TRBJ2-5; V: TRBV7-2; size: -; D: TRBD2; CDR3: CASSHGLAGGETQYF; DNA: TGTGCCAGCAGCCACGGGCTAGCGGGAGGGGAGACCCAGTACTTC
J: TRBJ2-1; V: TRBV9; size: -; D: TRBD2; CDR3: CASSDAGTSVWNEQFF; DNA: TGTGCCAGCAGCGACGCCGGGACTAGCGTATGGAATGAGCAGTTCTTC
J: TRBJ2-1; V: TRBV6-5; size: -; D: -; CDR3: CASRGDIREFF; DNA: TGTGCCAGCAGAGGGGACATCCGGGAGTTCTTC
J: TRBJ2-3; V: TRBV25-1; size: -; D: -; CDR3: CASSLGTSTDTQYF; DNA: TGTGCCAGCAGCCTCGGGACTAGCACAGATACGCAGTATTTT
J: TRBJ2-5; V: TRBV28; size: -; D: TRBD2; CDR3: CASTLRGGPQYF; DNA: TGTGCCAGCACCCTTCGGGGGGGGCCCCAGTACTTC
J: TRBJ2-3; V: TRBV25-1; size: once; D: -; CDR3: CASSDWGGQYTDTQYF; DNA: TGTGCCAGCAGTGATTGGGGGGGGCAGTACACAGATACGCAGTATTTT
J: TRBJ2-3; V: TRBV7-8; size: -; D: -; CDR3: CASSRVATDTQYF; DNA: TGTGCCAGCAGCAGGGTAGCTACAGATACGCAGTATTTT
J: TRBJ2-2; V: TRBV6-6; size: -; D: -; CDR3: CASSSGANTGELFF; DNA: TGTGCCAGCAGTTCTGGCGCGAACACCGGGGAGCTGTTTTTT
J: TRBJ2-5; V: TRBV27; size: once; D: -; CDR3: CASSPGPRRQETQYF; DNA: TGTGCCAGCAGCCCCGGGCCCAGGCGACAAGAGACCCAGTACTTC
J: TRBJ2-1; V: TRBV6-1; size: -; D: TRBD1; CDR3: CASSDQGPGQGESLRFF; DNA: TGTGCCAGCAGTGACCAAGGCCCGGGACAGGGAGAGTCCCTACGATTCTTC
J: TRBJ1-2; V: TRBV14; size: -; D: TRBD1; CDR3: CASSYGTVYGYTF; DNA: TGTGCCAGCAGCTACGGGACAGTCTATGGCTACACCTTC
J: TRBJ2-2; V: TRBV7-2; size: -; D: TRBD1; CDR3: CASSSQGASPTGELFF; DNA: TGTGCCAGCAGCTCCCAGGGGGCTTCCCCGACCGGGGAGCTGTTTTTT
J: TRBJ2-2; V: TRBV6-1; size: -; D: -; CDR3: CASSYHYTGELFF; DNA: TGTGCCAGCAGTTATCATTACACCGGGGAGCTGTTTTTT
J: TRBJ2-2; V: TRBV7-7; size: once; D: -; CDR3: CASSLDGGGELFF; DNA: TGTGCTAGCAGCTTAGACGGTGGCGGGGAGCTGTTTTTT
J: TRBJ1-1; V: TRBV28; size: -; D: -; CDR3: CASSFRRKAFF; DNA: TGTGCCAGCAGTTTCCGCCGCAAAGCTTTCTTT
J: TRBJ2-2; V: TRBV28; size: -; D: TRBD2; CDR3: CASSLISGSSTGELFF; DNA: TGTGCCAGCAGTTTAATCAGCGGGAGCTCCACCGGGGAGCTGTTTTTT
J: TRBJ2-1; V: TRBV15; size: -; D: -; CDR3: CATSRDGISYNEQFF; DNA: TGTGCCACCAGCAGAGACGGGATATCCTACAATGAGCAGTTCTTC
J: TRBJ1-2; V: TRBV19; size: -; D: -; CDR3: CASSTLWTEPVYGYTF; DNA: TGTGCCAGTAGTACCCTATGGACGGAGCCGGTCTATGGCTACACCTTC
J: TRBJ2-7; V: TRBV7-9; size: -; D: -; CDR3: CASSLSGYEQYF; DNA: TGTGCCAGCAGCTTATCAGGGTACGAGCAGTACTTC
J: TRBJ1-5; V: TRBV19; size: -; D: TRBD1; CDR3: CASRKTGGGQPQHF; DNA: TGTGCCAGTAGAAAAACAGGGGGAGGACAGCCCCAGCATTTT
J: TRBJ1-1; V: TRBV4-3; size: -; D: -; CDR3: CASSREILNTEAFF; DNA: TGCGCCAGCAGCCGAGAAATCCTGAACACTGAAGCTTTCTTT
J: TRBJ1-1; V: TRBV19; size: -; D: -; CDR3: CASIKGANTEAFF; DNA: TGTGCCAGTATCAAAGGGGCCAACACTGAAGCTTTCTTT
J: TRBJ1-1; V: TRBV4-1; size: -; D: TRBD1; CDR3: CASSQDRTGQRTEAFF; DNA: TGCGCCAGCAGCCAAGATAGGACAGGACAAAGGACTGAAGCTTTCTTT
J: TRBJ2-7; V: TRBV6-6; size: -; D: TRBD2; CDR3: CASSRQLAGTYEQYF; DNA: TGTGCCAGCAGTAGACAACTAGCGGGCACCTACGAGCAGTACTTC
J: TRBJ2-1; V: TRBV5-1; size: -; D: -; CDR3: CASSLLGYNEQFF; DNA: TGCGCCAGCAGCTTGCTGGGGTACAATGAGCAGTTCTTC
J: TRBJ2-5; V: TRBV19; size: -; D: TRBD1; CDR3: CASSTPDRYQETQYF; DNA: TGTGCCAGTAGTACCCCGGACAGGTACCAAGAGACCCAGTACTTC
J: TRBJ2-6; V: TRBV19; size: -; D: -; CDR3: CASSFISGANVLTF; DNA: TGTGCCAGTAGTTTCATCTCTGGGGCCAACGTCCTGACTTTC
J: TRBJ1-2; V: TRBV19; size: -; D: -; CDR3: CATQRGSGYTF; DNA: TGTGCCACCCAAAGAGGGAGTGGCTACACCTTC
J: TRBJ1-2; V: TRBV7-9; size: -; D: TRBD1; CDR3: CASTRGQGNYGYTF; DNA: TGTGCCAGCACGAGGGGACAGGGAAATTATGGCTACACCTTC
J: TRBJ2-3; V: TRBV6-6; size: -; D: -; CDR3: CASTFRVGFSDTQYF; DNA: TGTGCCAGCACCTTCAGGGTCGGCTTCTCAGATACGCAGTATTTT
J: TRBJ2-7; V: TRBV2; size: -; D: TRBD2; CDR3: CASNGLADFYEQYF; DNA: TGTGCCAGCAACGGACTAGCGGATTTTTACGAGCAGTACTTC
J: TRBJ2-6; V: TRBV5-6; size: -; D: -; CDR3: CASSLRGAGANVLTF; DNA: TGTGCCAGCAGCTTGAGAGGGGCTGGGGCCAACGTCCTGACTTTC
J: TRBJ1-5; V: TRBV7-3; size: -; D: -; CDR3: CASSLTARRGNYSNQPQHF; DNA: TGTGCCAGCAGCTTAACGGCCCGCAGGGGAAATTATAGCAATCAGCCCCAGCATTTT
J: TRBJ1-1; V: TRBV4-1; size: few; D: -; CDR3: CASKPGSENTEAFF; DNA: TGCGCCAGCAAGCCGGGGTCGGAGAACACTGAAGCTTTCTTT
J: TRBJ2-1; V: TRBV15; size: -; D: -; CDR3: CATSRVVVSSYNEQFF; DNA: TGTGCCACCAGCAGAGTCGTCGTGAGCTCCTACAATGAGCAGTTCTTC
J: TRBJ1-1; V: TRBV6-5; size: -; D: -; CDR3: CAIRVGSTEAFF; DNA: TGTGCCATCCGAGTCGGGAGCACTGAAGCTTTCTTT
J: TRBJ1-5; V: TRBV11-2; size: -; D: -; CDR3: CASSLTGSNQPQHF; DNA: TGTGCCAGCAGCTTAACTGGGAGCAATCAGCCCCAGCATTTT
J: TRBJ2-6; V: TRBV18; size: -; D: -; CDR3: CASSPGANVLTF; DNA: TGTGCCAGCTCACCGGGGGCCAACGTCCTGACTTTC